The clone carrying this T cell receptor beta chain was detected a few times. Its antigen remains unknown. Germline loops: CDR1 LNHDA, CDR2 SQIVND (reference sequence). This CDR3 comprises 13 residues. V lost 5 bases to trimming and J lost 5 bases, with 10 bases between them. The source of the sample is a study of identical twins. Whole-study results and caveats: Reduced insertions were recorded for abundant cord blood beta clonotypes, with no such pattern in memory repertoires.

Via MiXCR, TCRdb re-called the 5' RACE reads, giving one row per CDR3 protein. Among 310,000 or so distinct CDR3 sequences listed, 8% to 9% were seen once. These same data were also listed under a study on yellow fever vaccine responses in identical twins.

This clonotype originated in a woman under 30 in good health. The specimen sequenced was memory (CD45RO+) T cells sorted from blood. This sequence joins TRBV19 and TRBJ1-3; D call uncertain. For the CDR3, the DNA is TGTGCCAGTAGTGCCGGATACAGAAACACCATATATTTT. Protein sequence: CASSAGYRNTIYF.